This T cell receptor beta chain was captured by sequencing in a study of blood T cell repertoires in COVID-19. This CDR3 spans 14 amino acids. Germline values: CDR1 LNHDA, CDR2 SQIVND (reference sequence). V lost 7 bases, J lost 0 bases, and 12 bases lay in between. Measured with immunoSEQ multiplex PCR; TCRdb has only the in-frame clones, and not every one. The repertoire consists of under 400,000 clones, with around 90% occurring once and the leading ten covering 6.5% to 8%. The V gene is TRBV19, the J gene TRBJ2-5; the D is unclear. This sequence originates from a man between 18 and 29 years old with active or convalescent COVID-19. The sequencing input was peripheral blood. This chain's CDR3 is CASTSSIYQETQYF. CDR3 coding DNA: TGTGCCAGTACCTCGAGCATTTACCAAGAGACCCAGTACTTC. The complete variable domain, with remaining parts taken from reference TRBV19 and TRBJ2-5, reads DGGITQSPKYLFRKEGQNVTLSCEQNLNHDAMYWYRQDPGQGLRLIYYSQIVNDFQKGDIAEGYSVSREKKESFPLTVTSAQKNPTAFYLCASTSSIYQETQYFGPGTRLLVL.